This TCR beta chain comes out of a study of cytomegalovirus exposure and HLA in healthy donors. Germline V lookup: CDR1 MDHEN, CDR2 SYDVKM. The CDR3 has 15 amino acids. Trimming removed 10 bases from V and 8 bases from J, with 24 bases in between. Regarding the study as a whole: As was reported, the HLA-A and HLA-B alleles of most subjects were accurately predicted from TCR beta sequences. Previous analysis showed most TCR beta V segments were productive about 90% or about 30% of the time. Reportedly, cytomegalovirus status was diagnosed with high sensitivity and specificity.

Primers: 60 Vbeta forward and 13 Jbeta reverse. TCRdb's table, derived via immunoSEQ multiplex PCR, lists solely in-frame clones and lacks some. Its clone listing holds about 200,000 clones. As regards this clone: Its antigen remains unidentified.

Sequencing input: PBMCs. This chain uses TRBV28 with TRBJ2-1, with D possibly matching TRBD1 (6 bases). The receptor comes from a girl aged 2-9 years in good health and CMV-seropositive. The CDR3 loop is CATFPPGQSKDEQFF. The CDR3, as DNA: TGTGCCACCTTCCCCCCCGGACAGTCCAAGGATGAGCAGTTCTTC.